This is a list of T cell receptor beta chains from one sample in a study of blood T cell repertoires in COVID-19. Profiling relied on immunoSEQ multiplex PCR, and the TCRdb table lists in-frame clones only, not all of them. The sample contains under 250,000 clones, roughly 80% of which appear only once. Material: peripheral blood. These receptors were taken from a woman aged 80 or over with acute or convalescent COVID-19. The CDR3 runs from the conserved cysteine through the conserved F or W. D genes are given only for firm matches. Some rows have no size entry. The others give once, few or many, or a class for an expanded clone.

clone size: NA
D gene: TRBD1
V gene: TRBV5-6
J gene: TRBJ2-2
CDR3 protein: CASSRRDRGGELFF
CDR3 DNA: TGTGCCAGCAGCCGTCGGGACAGGGGCGGGGAGCTGTTTTTT

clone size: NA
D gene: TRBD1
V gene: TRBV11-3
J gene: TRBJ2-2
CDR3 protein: CASRGQGNTGELFF
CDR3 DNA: TGTGCCAGCAGAGGACAGGGGAACACCGGGGAGCTGTTTTTT

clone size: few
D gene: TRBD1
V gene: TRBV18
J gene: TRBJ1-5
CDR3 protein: CASSAGTGTGQPQHF
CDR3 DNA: TGTGCCAGCTCGGCCGGGACAGGGACAGGTCAGCCCCAGCATTTT

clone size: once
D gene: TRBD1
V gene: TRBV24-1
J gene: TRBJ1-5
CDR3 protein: CATSDSTGGGNQPQHF
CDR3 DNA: TGTGCCACCAGTGATTCTACAGGGGGTGGCAATCAGCCCCAGCATTTT

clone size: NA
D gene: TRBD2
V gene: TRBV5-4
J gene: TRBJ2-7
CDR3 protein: CASSLAPGSGGIPAPYEQYF
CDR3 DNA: TGTGCCAGCAGCTTGGCCCCCGGTAGCGGGGGGATCCCCGCCCCCTACGAGCAGTACTTC

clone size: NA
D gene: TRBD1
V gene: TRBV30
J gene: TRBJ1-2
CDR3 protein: CAWRWPQGANYGYTF
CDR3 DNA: TGTGCCTGGAGGTGGCCTCAGGGGGCTAACTATGGCTACACCTTC

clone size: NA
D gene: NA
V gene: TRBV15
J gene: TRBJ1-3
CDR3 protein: CATSRGGVSGNTIYF
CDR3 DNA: TGTGCCACCAGCAGAGGGGGCGTTTCGGGAAACACCATATATTTT

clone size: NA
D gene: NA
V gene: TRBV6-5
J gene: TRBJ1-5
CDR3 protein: CASSYSYRPNQPQHF
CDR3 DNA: TGTGCCAGCAGTTACTCGTACAGGCCCAATCAGCCCCAGCATTTT

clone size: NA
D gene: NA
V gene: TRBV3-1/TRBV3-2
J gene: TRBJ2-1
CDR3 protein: CASSPLVSYNEQFF
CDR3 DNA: TGTGCCAGCAGCCCACTAGTCTCCTACAATGAGCAGTTCTTC

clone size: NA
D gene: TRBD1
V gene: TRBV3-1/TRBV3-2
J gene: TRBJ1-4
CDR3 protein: CASSQRDRDLGEKLFF
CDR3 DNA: TGTGCCAGCAGCCAACGGGACAGGGACCTTGGTGAAAAACTGTTTTTT

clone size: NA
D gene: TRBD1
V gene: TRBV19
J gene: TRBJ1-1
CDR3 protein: CASRPTGGGSEAFF
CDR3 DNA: TGTGCCAGTAGACCGACAGGGGGGGGCTCTGAAGCTTTCTTT

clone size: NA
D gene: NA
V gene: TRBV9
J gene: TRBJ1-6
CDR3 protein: CASSVEGGRSPLHF
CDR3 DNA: TGTGCCAGCAGCGTAGAGGGAGGTCGGTCACCCCTCCACTTT

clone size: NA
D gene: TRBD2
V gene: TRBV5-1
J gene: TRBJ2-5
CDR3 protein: CASSRIAGAGETQYF
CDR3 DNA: TGCGCCAGCAGCCGAATAGCGGGAGCGGGAGAGACCCAGTACTTC

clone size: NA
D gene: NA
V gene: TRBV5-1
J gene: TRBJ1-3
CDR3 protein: CASSPRDSSSGNTIYF
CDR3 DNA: TGCGCCAGCAGCCCCCGGGACTCGAGCTCTGGAAACACCATATATTTT

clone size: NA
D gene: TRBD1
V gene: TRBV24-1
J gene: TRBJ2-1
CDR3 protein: CATSDVTGTVNNEQFF
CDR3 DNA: TGTGCCACCAGTGACGTCACCGGGACAGTCAACAATGAGCAGTTCTTC

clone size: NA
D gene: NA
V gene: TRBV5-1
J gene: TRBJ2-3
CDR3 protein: CASSFVRSTDTQYF
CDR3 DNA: TGCGCCAGCAGCTTTGTTCGGAGCACAGATACGCAGTATTTT

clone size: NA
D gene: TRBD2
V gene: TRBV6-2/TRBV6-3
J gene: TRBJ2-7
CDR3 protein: CASSYGRTSGIYEQYF
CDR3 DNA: TGTGCCAGCAGTTACGGGCGGACTAGCGGTATCTACGAGCAGTACTTC

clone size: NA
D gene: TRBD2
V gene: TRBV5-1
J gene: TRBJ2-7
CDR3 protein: CASSGNSGRAEEQYF
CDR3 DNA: TGCGCCAGCAGCGGAAATAGCGGGAGGGCGGAAGAGCAGTACTTC

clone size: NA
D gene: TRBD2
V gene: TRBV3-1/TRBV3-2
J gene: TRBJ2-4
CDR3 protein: CASSLYGRGIAKNIQYF
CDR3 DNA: TGTGCCAGCAGCCTCTACGGGAGGGGTATAGCCAAAAACATTCAGTACTTC

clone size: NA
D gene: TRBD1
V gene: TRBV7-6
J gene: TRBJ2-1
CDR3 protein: CASSLVPKTGGSYNEQFF
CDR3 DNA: TGTGCCAGCAGCTTAGTCCCAAAGACAGGGGGCAGCTACAATGAGCAGTTCTTC

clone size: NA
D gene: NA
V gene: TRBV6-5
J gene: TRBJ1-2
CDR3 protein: CASSPTAGGVGYTF
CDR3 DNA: TGTGCCAGCAGTCCTACTGCGGGTGGGGTTGGCTACACCTTC

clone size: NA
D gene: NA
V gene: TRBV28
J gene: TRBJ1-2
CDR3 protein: CASSLWGAPGGYTF
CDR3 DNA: TGTGCCAGCAGTTTATGGGGAGCACCTGGTGGCTACACCTTC

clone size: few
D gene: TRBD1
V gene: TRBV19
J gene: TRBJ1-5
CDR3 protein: CASSTTGGPLQPQHF
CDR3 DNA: TGTGCCAGTAGTACGACAGGGGGCCCGCTTCAGCCCCAGCATTTT

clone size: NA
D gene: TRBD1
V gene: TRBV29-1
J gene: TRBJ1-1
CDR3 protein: CSVRQGGTEAFF
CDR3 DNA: TGCAGCGTTAGACAGGGCGGCACTGAAGCTTTCTTT

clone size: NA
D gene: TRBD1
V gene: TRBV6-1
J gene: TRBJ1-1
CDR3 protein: CASSASPGQGGTEAFF
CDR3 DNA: TGTGCCAGCAGTGCATCCCCGGGACAGGGTGGGACTGAAGCTTTCTTT

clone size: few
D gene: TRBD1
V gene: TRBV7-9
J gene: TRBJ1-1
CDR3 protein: CASALGGGEMVNTEAFF
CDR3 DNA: TGTGCCAGCGCCCTAGGAGGGGGCGAGATGGTGAACACTGAAGCTTTCTTT

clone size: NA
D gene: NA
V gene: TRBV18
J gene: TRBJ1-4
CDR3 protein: CASSPTEEKLFF
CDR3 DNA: TGTGCCAGCTCACCGACAGAGGAAAAACTGTTTTTT

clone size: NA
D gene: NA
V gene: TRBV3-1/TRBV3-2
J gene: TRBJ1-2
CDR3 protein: CASNQGRAVYGYTF
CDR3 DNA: TGTGCCAGCAATCAAGGCAGGGCAGTCTATGGCTACACCTTC

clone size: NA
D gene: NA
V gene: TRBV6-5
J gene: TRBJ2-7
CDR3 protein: CASRVTTSAYEQYF
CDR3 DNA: TGTGCCAGTCGGGTCACCACTTCCGCCTACGAGCAGTACTTC

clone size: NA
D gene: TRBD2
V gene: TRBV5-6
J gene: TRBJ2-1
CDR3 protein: CASSLGLAGGGSEQFF
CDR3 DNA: TGTGCCAGCAGCTTGGGTCTAGCGGGGGGAGGGAGTGAGCAGTTCTTC

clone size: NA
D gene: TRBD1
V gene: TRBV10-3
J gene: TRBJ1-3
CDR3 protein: CAIRDDRGGNTIYF
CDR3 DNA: TGTGCCATCAGGGACGACAGGGGTGGAAACACCATATATTTT

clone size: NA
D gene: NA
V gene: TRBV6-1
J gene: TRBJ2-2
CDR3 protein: CASSELISGELFF
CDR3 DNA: TGTGCCAGCAGTGAACTTATTTCCGGGGAGCTGTTTTTT

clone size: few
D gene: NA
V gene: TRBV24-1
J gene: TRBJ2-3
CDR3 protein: CATSDLQWGTTDTQYF
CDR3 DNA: TGTGCCACCAGTGATTTGCAATGGGGGACTACAGATACGCAGTATTTT

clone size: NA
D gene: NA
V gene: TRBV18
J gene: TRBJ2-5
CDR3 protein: CASSPTGETQYF
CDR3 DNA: TGTGCCAGCTCACCCACGGGAGAGACCCAGTACTTC

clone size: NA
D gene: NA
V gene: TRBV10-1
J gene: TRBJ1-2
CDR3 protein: CASSERKNYGYTF
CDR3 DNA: TGCGCCAGCAGTGAGCGTAAAAACTATGGCTACACCTTC

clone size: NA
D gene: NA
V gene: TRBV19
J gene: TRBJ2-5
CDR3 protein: CASSIPTRMETQYF
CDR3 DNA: TGTGCCAGTAGTATTCCGACTAGGATGGAGACCCAGTACTTC

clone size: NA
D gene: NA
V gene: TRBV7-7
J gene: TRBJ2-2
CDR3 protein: CASSTRTAGELFF
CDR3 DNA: TGTGCCAGCAGCACGAGGACAGCCGGGGAGCTGTTTTTT

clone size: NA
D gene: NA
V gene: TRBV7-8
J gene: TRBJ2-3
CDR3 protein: CASSLDFVDTQYF
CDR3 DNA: TGTGCCAGCAGCCTGGACTTCGTTGATACGCAGTATTTT

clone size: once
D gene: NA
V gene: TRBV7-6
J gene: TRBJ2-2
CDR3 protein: CASSLSLTFPNTGELFF
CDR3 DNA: TGTGCCAGCAGCTTATCCCTTACTTTCCCGAACACCGGGGAGCTGTTTTTT

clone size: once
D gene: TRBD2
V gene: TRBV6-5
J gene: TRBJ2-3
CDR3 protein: CASSYGSGGTDTQYF
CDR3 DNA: TGTGCCAGCAGTTACGGTAGCGGGGGTACAGATACGCAGTATTTT

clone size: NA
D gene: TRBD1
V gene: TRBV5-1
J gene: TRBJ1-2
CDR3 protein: CASKTGTGDGYGYTF
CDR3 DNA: TGCGCCAGCAAGACCGGGACAGGGGACGGCTATGGCTACACCTTC

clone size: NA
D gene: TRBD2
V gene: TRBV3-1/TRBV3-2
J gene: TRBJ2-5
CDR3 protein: CASSQGSRGAQETQYF
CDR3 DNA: TGTGCCAGCAGCCAAGGGTCGCGGGGGGCCCAAGAGACCCAGTACTTC

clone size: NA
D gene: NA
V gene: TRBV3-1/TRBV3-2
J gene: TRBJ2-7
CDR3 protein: CASSQDVGRAEQYF
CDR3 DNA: TGTGCCAGCAGCCAAGACGTCGGCAGGGCCGAGCAGTACTTC

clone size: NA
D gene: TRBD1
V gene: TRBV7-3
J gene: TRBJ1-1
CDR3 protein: CASSLSRQGAFFF
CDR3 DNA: TGTGCCAGCAGCTTATCGAGGCAGGGGGCGTTTTTCTTT

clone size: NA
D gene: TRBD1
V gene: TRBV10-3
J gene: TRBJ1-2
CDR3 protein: CAISDGQGPYGYTF
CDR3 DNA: TGTGCCATCAGTGACGGACAGGGGCCCTATGGCTACACCTTC

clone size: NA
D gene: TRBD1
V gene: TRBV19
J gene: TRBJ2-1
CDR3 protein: CASSMDRGLDNEQFF
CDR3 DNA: TGTGCCAGTAGTATGGACAGGGGATTGGACAATGAGCAGTTCTTC

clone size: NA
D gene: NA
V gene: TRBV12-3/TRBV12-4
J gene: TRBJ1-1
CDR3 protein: CASSADRPTEAFF
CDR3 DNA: TGTGCCAGCAGTGCAGACAGGCCCACTGAAGCTTTCTTT

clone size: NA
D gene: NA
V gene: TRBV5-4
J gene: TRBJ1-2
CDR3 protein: CASSLNRRYGYTF
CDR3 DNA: TGTGCCAGCAGCTTAAACAGGCGCTATGGCTACACCTTC

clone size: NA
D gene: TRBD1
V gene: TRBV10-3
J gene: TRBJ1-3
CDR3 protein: CAISEGGLSGNTIYF
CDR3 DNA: TGTGCCATCAGTGAAGGGGGCCTCTCTGGAAACACCATATATTTT

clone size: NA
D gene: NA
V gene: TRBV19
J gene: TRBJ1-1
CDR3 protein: CASSADTGGTEAFF
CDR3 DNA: TGTGCCAGTAGTGCCGACACGGGAGGCACTGAAGCTTTCTTT

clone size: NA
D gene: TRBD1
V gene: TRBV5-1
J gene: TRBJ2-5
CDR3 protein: CASSPTGTGGRETQYF
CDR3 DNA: TGCGCCAGCAGCCCAACCGGGACAGGGGGCCGGGAGACCCAGTACTTC

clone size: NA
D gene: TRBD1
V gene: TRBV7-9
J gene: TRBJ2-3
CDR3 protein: CASLTGGTDTQYF
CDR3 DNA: TGTGCCAGCTTGACAGGGGGCACAGATACGCAGTATTTT